This T cell receptor (beta chain) was sequenced for a study of regulatory T cells in long-lasting Graves disease. Study conclusions and caveats: Gene preferences differed: TRBV28, TRBJ1-2, TRBJ2-5 in persistent cases.

Trimming cost V 0 bases and J 1 base; bases outside gene matches: 11. Germline V gene sequence: CDR1 SGHRS, CDR2 YFSETQ. The CDR3 is 19 amino acids. CDR3 regions were amplified by Arm-PCR using iRepertoire HTBI primers to build TCR beta libraries. A single record per CDR3 protein comes from TCRdb applying MiXCR to the multiplex PCR reads. The repertoire has around 460,000 distinct CDR3 sequences, 14% of them found once; the top ten carry roughly 18%. The time point here: newly diagnosed GD, antithyroid drugs for less than 3 months. PBMCs were the source of the RNA used for TCR sequencing. On this clonotype: Antigen specificity is unknown.

These data were also reused for a study on T cells in Graves' hyperthyroidism and ophthalmopathy. As reported in that work: The hyperthyroidism was newly diagnosed and had lasted under 2 months; the patients were aged 18 to 65. Clonotypes that were expanded in thyroid above 0.001 mostly appeared in blood too. A 13 V-J signature model discriminated ophthalmopathy versus stable hyperthyroidism.

The sequence was collected from a woman between 50 and 59 years old with Graves disease. The genes are TRBV5-1 and TRBJ2-1, with 9 nucleotides matching TRBD2. The sequenced sample was peripheral blood mononuclear cells (PBMCs), obtained at new diagnosis, from a patient treated with antithyroid drugs. The CDR3 spells CASSLGFGLLAGSYNEQFF. The CDR3 DNA sequence: TGCGCCAGCAGCTTGGGGTTCGGCCTCCTAGCGGGGTCCTACAATGAGCAGTTCTTC.